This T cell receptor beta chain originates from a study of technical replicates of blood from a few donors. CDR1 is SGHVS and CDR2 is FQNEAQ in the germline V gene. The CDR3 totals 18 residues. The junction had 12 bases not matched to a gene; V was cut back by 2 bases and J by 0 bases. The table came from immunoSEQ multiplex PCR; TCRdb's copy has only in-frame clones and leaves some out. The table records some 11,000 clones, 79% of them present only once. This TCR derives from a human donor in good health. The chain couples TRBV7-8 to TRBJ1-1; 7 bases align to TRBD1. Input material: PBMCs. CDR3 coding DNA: TGTGCCAGCAGCTTACACCTCGCAGGGGGTACTATGAACACTGAAGCTTTCTTT. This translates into CASSLHLAGGTMNTEAFF.